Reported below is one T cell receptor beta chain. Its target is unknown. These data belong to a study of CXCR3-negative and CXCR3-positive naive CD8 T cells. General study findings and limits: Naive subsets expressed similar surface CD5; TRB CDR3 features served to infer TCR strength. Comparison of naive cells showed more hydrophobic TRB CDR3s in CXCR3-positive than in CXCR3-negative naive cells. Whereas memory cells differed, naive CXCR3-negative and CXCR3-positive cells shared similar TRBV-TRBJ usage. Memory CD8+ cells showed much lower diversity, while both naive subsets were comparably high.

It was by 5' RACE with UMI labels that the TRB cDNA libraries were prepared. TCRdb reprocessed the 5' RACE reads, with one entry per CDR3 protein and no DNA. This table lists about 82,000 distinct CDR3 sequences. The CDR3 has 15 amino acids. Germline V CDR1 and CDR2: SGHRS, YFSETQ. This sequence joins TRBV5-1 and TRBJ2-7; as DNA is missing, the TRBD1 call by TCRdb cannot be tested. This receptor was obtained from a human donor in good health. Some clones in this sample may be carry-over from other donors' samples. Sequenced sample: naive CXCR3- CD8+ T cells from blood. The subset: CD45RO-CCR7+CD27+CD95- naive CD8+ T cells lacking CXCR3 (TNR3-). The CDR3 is CASSPGTDFNYEQYF. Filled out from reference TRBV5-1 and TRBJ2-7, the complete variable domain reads KAGVTQTPRYLIKTRGQQVTLSCSPISGHRSVSWYQQTPGQGLQFLFEYFSETQRNKGNFPGRFSGRQFSNSRSEMNVSTLELGDSALYLCASSPGTDFNYEQYFGPGTRLTVT.